This T cell receptor beta chain was sequenced for a study of tumor and adjacent non-tumor tissue in lung cancer. Background on the study: Patients comprised over 9 adenocarcinoma, a couple of squamous cell carcinoma and 1 small cell lung cancer. Study-wide results and caveats: Tumor tissue had significantly higher TCR diversity than normal lung. Top 100 clones took a larger repertoire share in normal lung.

RNA was extracted from bulk tissue without any cell sorting. This non-tumor lung sample came from over 3 cm beyond the tumor edge. The CDR3 totals 13 residues. Germline CDR1 DFQATT, CDR2 SNEGSKA (reference sequence). The library came from three nested PCR rounds adapted from ARM-PCR protocols. TCRdb ran MiXCR on the multiplex PCR reads and lists one entry per CDR3 protein. The table has more than 85,000 distinct CDR3 sequences, 60% to 70% seen once; the top ten hold around 17%. Points on this clonotype: Its specificity is not known. The junction shows a germline mismatch at one end, possibly a read error.

Material for sequencing was distant non-tumor lung tissue. The receptor comes from a man between 60 and 75 years old with non-small cell lung cancer. V gene TRBV20-1 combines with J gene TRBJ1-2; D is undetermined. The CDR3 loop reads CSPRGPGGYGYIF. The CDR3 coding sequence is TGCAGTCCTAGAGGTCCGGGCGGCTATGGCTACATCTTC.